The T cell receptor (beta chain) described here comes from a study of beta chain features in type 1 diabetes. Study conclusions and caveats: There was a moderate but significant shortening of TCRB CDR3s in all four CD4+ subsets of Type 1 diabetes patients.

All of the isolated RNA was reverse transcribed, so expressed TCRB transcripts were sequenced. Profiled with immunoSEQ multiplex PCR; TCRdb holds only in-frame clones, not every one. The sample includes 600,000 or so clones, 12% seen only once; the top ten take around 0.12%. The germline gives CDR1 SNHLY, CDR2 FYNNEI. Germline trimming cut 5 bases from V and 6 bases from J; bases unmatched to any gene: 6. The CDR3 consists of 14 residues. In its sample, this clone was seen a few times. The target antigen is unknown. Source material: naive CD4+ T cells from blood. The TCR comes from a man aged 25-45 years with type 1 diabetes. This chain links TRBV2 with TRBJ2-5; 10 bases fit TRBD2. The CDR3 here is CASSQVAGGKTQYF. The CDR3 region has the DNA TGTGCCAGCAGTCAGGTAGCGGGGGGTAAGACCCAGTACTTC.